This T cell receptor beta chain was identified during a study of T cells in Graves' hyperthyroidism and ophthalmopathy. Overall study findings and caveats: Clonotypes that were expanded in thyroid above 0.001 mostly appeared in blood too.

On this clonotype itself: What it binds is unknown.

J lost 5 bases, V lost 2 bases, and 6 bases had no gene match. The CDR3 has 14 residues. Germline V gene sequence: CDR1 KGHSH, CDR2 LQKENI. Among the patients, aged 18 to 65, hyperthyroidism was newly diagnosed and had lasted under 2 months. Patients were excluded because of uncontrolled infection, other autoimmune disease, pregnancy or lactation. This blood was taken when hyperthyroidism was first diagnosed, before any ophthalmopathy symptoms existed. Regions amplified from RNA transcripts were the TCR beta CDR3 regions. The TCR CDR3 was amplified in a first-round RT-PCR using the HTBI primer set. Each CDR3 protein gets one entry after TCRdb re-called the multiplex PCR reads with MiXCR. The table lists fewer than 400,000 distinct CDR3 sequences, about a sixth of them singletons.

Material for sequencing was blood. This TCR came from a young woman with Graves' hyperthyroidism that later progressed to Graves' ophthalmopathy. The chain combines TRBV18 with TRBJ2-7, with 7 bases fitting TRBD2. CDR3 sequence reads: CASSPGAGANEQYF. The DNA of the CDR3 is TGTGCCAGCTCACCAGGTGCGGGAGCAAACGAGCAGTACTTC.